These T cell receptor beta chains were read from a single sample in a study of blood T cell repertoires in COVID-19. Produced via immunoSEQ multiplex PCR; TCRdb's table is partial and in-frame only. In the table there are some 88,000 clones, about 76% of which are singletons. The sequenced material came from peripheral blood. The receptors originated from a human donor in a cohort sampled during active COVID-19. CDR3s include the opening cysteine and the closing phenylalanine or tryptophan. Only some rows state a clone size, as once, few, many or a class for expanded clones.

>TRBV12-3/TRBV12-4|TRBJ2-7|few
CASSWDREYEQYF
>TRBV7-9|TRBJ1-1|.
CASSAGTVNTEAFF
>TRBV24-1|TRBJ2-7|.
CATSDGRGVLDEQYF
>TRBV5-4|TRBJ2-1|.
CASSLGSSGGSSYNEQFF
>TRBV6-2/TRBV6-3|TRBJ2-3|.
CASSYKRTSGSTDTQYF
>TRBV6-6|TRBJ2-7|.
CASSLGKTSGSSYEQYF
>TRBV25-1|TRBJ2-2|medium-sized
CASSTRQGAAGELFF
>TRBV11-2|TRBJ2-3|.
CASSPESGLRTDTQYF
>TRBV7-8|TRBJ2-2|.
CASSFDPTLQRENTGELFF
>TRBV5-1|TRBJ2-1|.
CASSTTGSSYNEQFF
>TRBV3-1/TRBV3-2|TRBJ2-5|.
CASSQDRQETQYF
>TRBV7-9|TRBJ2-7|once
CASSSGTGFVQYF
>TRBV30|TRBJ1-6|few
CAWTLTSGSPLHF
>TRBV11-2|TRBJ2-7|.
CASSSPRGEQYF
>TRBV3-1/TRBV3-2|TRBJ2-3|.
CASSRRLAGESTDTQYF
>TRBV5-1|TRBJ1-2|.
CASSPDSSPNYGYTF
>TRBV7-2|TRBJ2-7|.
CASTPGTGRHEQYF
>TRBV5-5|TRBJ2-7|.
CASSHLAGEAYEQYF